Listed below are T cell receptor beta chains from one sample, sequenced in a study of cytomegalovirus exposure and HLA in healthy donors. Method: immunoSEQ multiplex PCR; TCRdb's copy keeps in-frame clones and lacks some. The sample lists more than 200,000 clones; under 80% were seen once. Sequenced sample: PBMCs. The source is a girl between 2 and 10 years old in good health and CMV-seronegative. Both conserved end residues are trimmed from each CDR3. The order of the fields is V gene, CDR3 protein.

TRBV10-2,ASSDRRTRDEQF
TRBV6-6,ASSPYRGNYGYT
TRBV7-9,ASSFPRTGGVTEAF
TRBV13,ASSPQGTGGSGNTIY
TRBV9,ASSVGLAGGYEQF
TRBV18,ASSAEDRSEPLH
TRBV4-1,ASSHGEGGYT
TRBV5-1,ASSSTGFMDTEAF
TRBV5-6,ASSLGTSGRIDTQY
TRBV29-1,SVFRVLSYNEQF
TRBV4-1,ASSPLFEHEQY
TRBV6-1,ASSEGPYVYQPQH
TRBV4-2,ASSHPDSYEQY
TRBV12-5,ASGLGTGVYGYT